These 13 T cell receptor beta chains were sequenced from one sample in a study of siplizumab effects on memory and regulatory T cells. Clones were read by immunoSEQ multiplex PCR, and TCRdb kept only the in-frame ones, dropping some. Of about 26,000 clones listed, roughly 84% were seen once; the top ten hold approximately 26%. The sequencing sample was made of memory CD4+ T cells sorted from blood. These receptors were taken from a human donor in good health.

This chain joins TRBV6-4 and TRBJ2-2; 8 bases fit TRBD1. Looked up from germline, CDR1 is MRHNA and CDR2 is SNTAGT. V lost 6 bases to trimming and J lost 5 bases; unmatched junction nucleotides: 11. CDR3 length: 16 amino acids. CDR3 nucleotide sequence: TGTGCCAGCAGCAGAAAGACAGGGGAGGAAACCGGGGAGCTGTTTTTT. Its protein product is CASSRKTGEETGELFF.

The rearrangement uses TRBV11-2 and TRBJ2-1; 9 bases match TRBD2. The germline CDR1 and CDR2 sequences are SGHAT and FQNNGV. The length of the CDR3 is 16 residues. V was pared by 4 bases and J by 4 bases, with 8 bases of the junction left unmatched. This CDR3 is CASSSKSSGAYNEQFF. The CDR3 DNA reads TGTGCCAGCAGCTCAAAATCTAGCGGGGCATACAATGAGCAGTTCTTC.

The chain uses TRBV19 and TRBJ2-7, with D possibly TRBD2 on 6 matching bases. The CDR3 totals 14 residues. The germline V gene encodes CDR1 LNHDA and CDR2 SQIVND (reference sequence). V lost 2 bases to trimming and J lost 5 bases, with 13 bases between them. The CDR3 DNA is TGTGCCAGTAGTATATCGGGTCTAGCGCACGAGCAGTACTTC. Its protein product is CASSISGLAHEQYF.

The chain couples TRBV7-3 to TRBJ2-5, with TRBD2 matching over 9 bases. V lost 5 bases to trimming and J lost 2 bases; unmatched junction nucleotides: 6. The CDR3 extends over 15 amino acids. Germline V gene data show CDR1 as SGHTA and CDR2 as FQGTGA. CDR3 amino acids: CASSPRLAEQETQYF. CDR3 nucleotide sequence: TGTGCCAGCAGCCCTCGACTAGCGGAGCAAGAGACCCAGTACTTC.

This clone was detected only once. V and J are TRBV6-1 and TRBJ2-1; D is possibly TRBD1 (5 bases). The CDR3 runs 13 residues. Germline V gene sequence: CDR1 MNHNS, CDR2 SASEGT. Trimming removed 2 bases at V and 9 bases at J, with 11 bases between. The CDR3 region has the DNA TGTGCCAGCAGTGAAATAAGGGGTTTTGAGCAGTTCTTC. Protein: CASSEIRGFEQFF.

J is TRBJ2-1 and V is TRBV5-6, with 10 bases aligning to TRBD2. V shed 6 bases and J 3 bases; nucleotides not matched to a gene: 15. The CDR3 sequence is 18 residues long. Germline assignment: CDR1 SGHDT and CDR2 YYEEEE. CDR3 sequence (DNA): TGTGCCAGCACCCGGGGTAGCGGGAGGAGTGAGTACTACAATGAGCAGTTCTTC. Encoded protein: CASTRGSGRSEYYNEQFF.

The rearrangement links TRBV7-2 to TRBJ1-3; no reliable D call. Trimming removed 5 bases from V and 0 bases from J, with 11 bases in between. This CDR3 is 15 amino acids long. Germline lookup yields CDR1 SGHTA and CDR2 FQGNSA. The CDR3 reads CASSPQVSSGNTIYF. CDR3 nucleotides: TGTGCCAGCAGCCCTCAGGTTAGCTCTGGAAACACCATATATTTT.

In this sample, this clone turned up once. The V call is TRBV5-1, the J call TRBJ1-1, with TRBD1 identical over 9 bases. J was trimmed by 5 bases and V by 4 bases; bases with no gene match: 15. The CDR3 contains 17 residues. Germline assignment: CDR1 SGHRS and CDR2 YFSETQ. CDR3 region: CASSRTGGKIAGTEAFF. The DNA of the CDR3 is TGCGCCAGCAGCCGTACAGGGGGCAAGATTGCGGGAACTGAAGCTTTCTTT.

Of note for this clone: The conserved phenylalanine or tryptophan normally closing the CDR3 is absent here, so this likely arose from a read error. The chain uses TRBV7-2 and TRBJ1-2; D remains ambiguous. CDR1 is SGHTA, CDR2 FQGNSA, per germline. Between the trimmed V and J ends, which lost 0 bases and 5 bases, there was a span of 13 bases. The CDR3 is 15 amino acids. For the CDR3, the DNA is TGTGCCAGCAGCTTAGCGGGTCCTTTGGCATATGGCTACACCCTC. It codes for CASSLAGPLAYGYTL.

The chain employs TRBV30 and TRBJ1-1; unclear D gene. The CDR3 runs 13 residues. Germline assignment: CDR1 GTSNPN and CDR2 SVGIG (reference sequence). Trimming removed 1 base at V and 1 base at J, with 7 bases between. As DNA, the CDR3 is TGTGCCTGGAGTGACGACACGAACACTGAAGCTTTCTTT. Translation: CAWSDDTNTEAFF.

V and J are TRBV19 and TRBJ2-2; 9 bases line up with TRBD1. Losses at the gene ends were 5 bases for V and 8 bases for J; bases not matched to a gene: 12. CDR1 is LNHDA, CDR2 SQIVND, per germline (reference sequence). The CDR3 loop spans 16 amino acids. DNA for the CDR3: TGTGCCAGTAGTCCGGGACAGGGTCATAGTACGGGGGAGCTGTTTTTT. Its protein is CASSPGQGHSTGELFF.

The V gene is TRBV10-3, the J gene TRBJ2-3, with D tentatively TRBD1 or TRBD2 (5 bases each). Germline V gene lookup returns CDR1 ENHRY and CDR2 SYGVKD. Trimming took off 5 bases at V and 4 bases at J, with 16 bases between the two ends. The length of the CDR3 is 15 residues. CDR3 loop: CAISTGTRTADTQYF. CDR3 bases: TGTGCCATCAGTACCGGGACCCGGACCGCAGATACGCAGTATTTT.

The chain has TRBV6-6 and TRBJ2-1; 9 nucleotides agree with TRBD1. With V trimmed by 10 bases and J by 1 base, 11 bases remained unmatched. Germline CDR1 is MNHNY and CDR2 is SVGAGI (reference sequence). The CDR3 has 16 amino acids. CDR3 DNA: TGTGCCATACAAGACAGGGGGTCAAGGTCCTACAATGAGCAGTTCTTC. It yields the protein CAIQDRGSRSYNEQFF.